These 10 T cell receptor beta chains were all obtained from the same sample, sequenced in a study of cytomegalovirus exposure and HLA in healthy donors. The PCR had 60 Vbeta and 13 Jbeta primers. Only in-frame clones appear in the TCRdb table, and some are missing; sequencing was by immunoSEQ multiplex PCR. This sample's table reports 40,000 or so clones. The sequenced sample consisted of PBMCs. These TCRs come from a male donor in good health and CMV-seronegative.

The chain is built from TRBV5-6 and TRBJ2-5; no definite D call. With the DNA end fitting TRBJ2-7 better, the J assignment may be wrong. CDR1 and CDR2 (germline): SGHDT, YYEEEE. The CDR3 extends over 12 amino acids. In DNA, the CDR3 is TGTGCCAGCAGCTTTAGCCTTGGCGAGCAGTACTTC. Encoded protein: CASSFSLGEQYF.

The V call is TRBV19, the J call TRBJ2-2; tentative D call: TRBD2 (5 bases). Germline V lookup: CDR1 LNHDA, CDR2 SQIVND (reference sequence). The CDR3 loop spans 14 amino acids. Trimming removed 6 bases from V and 6 bases from J, with 14 bases in between. In nucleotides, the CDR3 is TGTGCCAGTAGAGAGGGTCCCGTCCCCGGGGAGCTGTTTTTT. This sequence encodes CASREGPVPGELFF.

The CDR3: CASSGDRAYEQYF. The CDR3 DNA reads as TGTGCCAGTAGTGGGGACAGGGCCTACGAGCAGTACTTC. V gene TRBV19 combines with J gene TRBJ2-7; 9 nucleotides line up with TRBD1. This CDR3 is built from 13 residues. Germline V lookup: CDR1 LNHDA, CDR2 SQIVND (reference sequence). Trimming took 5 bases from V and 2 from J; bases not matched to a gene: 1.

The J gene is TRBJ2-7, the V gene TRBV5-1; perhaps TRBD2 as D (5 bases). CDR3 length equals 14 residues. The germline V gene has CDR1 SGHRS and CDR2 YFSETQ. V was cut by 4 bases and J by 0 bases, with 11 bases left in between. The CDR3: CASSLERFSYEQYF. The CDR3 DNA sequence: TGCGCCAGCAGCCTGGAGCGGTTCTCCTACGAGCAGTACTTC.

The V gene is TRBV28, the J gene TRBJ2-5; D is possibly TRBD2 (5 bases). Germline CDR1 reads MDHEN; CDR2 reads SYDVKM. Trimming removed 7 bases at V and 2 bases at J, with 17 bases between. The CDR3 runs to 15 residues. The CDR3 region has the DNA TGTGCCAGCACTATCCCGTCGGGCGGGCAAGAGACCCAGTACTTC. This translates into CASTIPSGGQETQYF.

The V and J genes are TRBV14 and TRBJ1-1; D is unclear. The length of the CDR3 is 14 residues. Germline CDR1 SGHDN, CDR2 FVKESK. The V end lost 4 bases, the J end lost 0 bases, and 9 bases lay between the germline ends. The CDR3 bases are TGTGCCAGCAGCCCGGACGGGATGAACACTGAAGCTTTCTTT. This sequence encodes CASSPDGMNTEAFF.

The gene calls are TRBV28 and TRBJ2-3, with a possible D match to TRBD2 (5 bases). The CDR3 covers 12 residues. V was cut by 8 bases and J by 5 bases, with 11 bases left in between. Germline-derived CDR1 and CDR2 are MDHEN and SYDVKM. CDR3 loop: CASQDGRDTQYF. DNA for the CDR3: TGTGCCAGCCAAGATGGGAGAGATACGCAGTATTTT.

This chain connects TRBV28 to TRBJ2-1, with 8 nucleotides matching TRBD2. The CDR3 is 16 residues long. Germline V CDR1 and CDR2: MDHEN, SYDVKM. V trimming: 2 bases; J trimming: 6 bases; junction bases outside the gene matches: 9. CDR3 residues: CASSLGIAGFRNEQFF. DNA of the CDR3: TGTGCCAGCAGTTTAGGTATAGCGGGGTTCCGCAATGAGCAGTTCTTC.

The chain employs TRBV27 and TRBJ1-2; TRBD1 agrees at 9 bases. Germline V CDR1 and CDR2: MNHEY, SMNVEV (reference sequence). V gave up 6 bases and J gave up 8 bases; unmatched junction bases: 4. The CDR3 totals 12 residues. DNA of the CDR3: TGTGCCAGCAGCCGGACAGGGGAAGGCTACACCTTC. Protein: CASSRTGEGYTF.

This chain links TRBV27 with TRBJ1-5; D perhaps matches TRBD1 (5 bases). In germline, CDR1 is MNHEY, CDR2 SMNVEV (reference sequence). Trimming removed 6 bases from V and 3 bases from J, with 15 bases in between. The CDR3 is 15 amino acids. CDR3 residues: CASRRGVMDNQPQHF. For the CDR3, the DNA is TGTGCCAGCAGGCGGGGGGTGATGGACAATCAGCCCCAGCATTTT.